What follows is one TCR beta chain and its context. The data belong to a study of Ad26.COV2.S vaccination and SARS-CoV-2 variants. Study at large: Intramuscular Ad26.COV2.S doses were given once or twice, 56 days apart.

Profiling relied on immunoSEQ multiplex PCR, and the TCRdb table lists in-frame clones only, not all of them. The profile shows 350,000 to 450,000 clones, 83% of them singletons. Treatment defined: roughly 18 received Ad26.COV2.S at low or high dose, single or two shots; roughly five received placebo; per-sample allocation not given. Specimen acquisition occurred on day 63 following the initial vaccine or placebo injection. CDR1 and CDR2 (germline): MDHEN, SYDVKM. The CDR3 covers 17 residues. V shed 6 bases and J shed 1 base, with 21 bases lying between them. Sequencing was performed on peripheral blood, taken in a trial of Ad26.COV2.S vaccine versus placebo. The rearrangement uses TRBV28 and TRBJ1-2; D uncertain. The source of this sequence is a person aged 18-65 years who received the Ad26.COV2.S COVID-19 vaccine or a placebo. In nucleotides, the CDR3 is TGTGCCAGCAGCCTTGTTTCTAACTCACTTTTTAACTATGGCTACACCTTC. It yields the protein CASSLVSNSLFNYGYTF.